One and the same sample provided the 7 T cell receptor beta chains below, sequenced in a study of T-cell memory formation after mild COVID-19. TCRdb itself ran the 5' RACE reads through MiXCR, one entry per CDR3 protein. The sample holds about 390,000 distinct CDR3 sequences, 15% to 20% seen once. The material sequenced was PBMCs or a T cell subset sorted from them (not recorded which). Source of these receptors: a man between 18 and 29 years old who had mild COVID-19 (a few samples of this study predate the infection). Cell type and time point are not known.

A few counts support this clonotype. The V gene is TRBV12-3 or TRBV12-4, the J gene TRBJ2-2; D is ambiguous. V dropped 7 bases and J dropped 2 bases, with 8 bases sitting between them. This CDR3 spans 13 amino acids. The CDR3 nucleotides are TGTGCCAGCAATAGGATTAACACCGGGGAGCTGTTTTTT. Amino acids: CASNRINTGELFF.

The V gene is TRBV12-3 or TRBV12-4, the J gene TRBJ1-2; a weak D match, TRBD1 (6 bases). Trimming took off 6 bases at V and 6 bases at J, with 17 bases between the two ends. This CDR3 contains 14 residues. CDR3 in DNA: TGTGCCAGCAGCCACAGGGTGCGGAGTGATGGCTACACCTTC. Amino acids: CASSHRVRSDGYTF.

The V gene is TRBV7-3, the J gene TRBJ2-2; unclear D gene. The CDR3 is 12 residues long. Germline CDR1 SGHTA, CDR2 FQGTGA. V was pared by 5 bases and J by 6 bases, with 7 bases between. The CDR3 DNA reads TGTGCCAGCAGCATCCCACCCGGGGAGCTGTTTTTT. Encoded protein: CASSIPPGELFF. The full variable domain, in which reference TRBV7-3 and TRBJ2-2 provide the parts outside the CDR3, is GAGVSQTPSNKVTEKGKYVELRCDPISGHTALYWYRQSLGQGPEFLIYFQGTGAADDSGLPNDRFFAVRPEGSVSTLKIQRTERGDSAVYLCASSIPPGELFFGEGSRLTVL.

The chain combines TRBV2 with TRBJ2-7; 8 bases align to TRBD2. CDR3 length equals 13 residues. V trimming: 8 bases; J trimming: 3 bases; junction bases outside the gene matches: 6. Germline V CDR1 and CDR2: SNHLY, FYNNEI. The CDR3 DNA reads as TGTGCCAGCGAACTAGCGGCCCGCTACGAGCAGTACGTC. Its translation is CASELAARYEQYV.

The chain is built from TRBV4-2 and TRBJ2-1; TRBD2 matches 9 bases. The V and J ends lost 1 base and 9 bases, in that order; junction bases with no gene match: 7. Germline V CDR1 and CDR2: LGHNA, YNFKEQ. The CDR3 is 15 residues long. CDR3 in amino acids: CASSQGASGVSEQFF. The CDR3 DNA reads TGTGCCAGCAGCCAAGGGGCTAGCGGGGTGAGTGAGCAGTTCTTC.

The chain has TRBV3-1 and TRBJ2-1; D not certain. V was cut by 0 bases and J by 6 bases, with 12 bases left in between. Germline values: CDR1 LGHDT, CDR2 YNNKEL (reference sequence). This CDR3 spans 15 amino acids. As DNA, the CDR3 is TGTGCCAGCAGCCAAGATGTTCAGGCCCTCAATGAGCAGTTCTTC. Its protein is CASSQDVQALNEQFF.

The chain has TRBV3-1 and TRBJ1-1; TRBD1 agrees at 8 bases. V was pared by 7 bases and J by 0 bases, with 13 bases of the junction left unmatched. CDR3 length equals 17 residues. The germline gives CDR1 LGHDT, CDR2 YNNKEL (reference sequence). CDR3 nucleotides: TGTGCCAGCACCTTAGGTGCAGGGGGCCTCATGAACACTGAAGCTTTCTTT. Amino acids: CASTLGAGGLMNTEAFF.